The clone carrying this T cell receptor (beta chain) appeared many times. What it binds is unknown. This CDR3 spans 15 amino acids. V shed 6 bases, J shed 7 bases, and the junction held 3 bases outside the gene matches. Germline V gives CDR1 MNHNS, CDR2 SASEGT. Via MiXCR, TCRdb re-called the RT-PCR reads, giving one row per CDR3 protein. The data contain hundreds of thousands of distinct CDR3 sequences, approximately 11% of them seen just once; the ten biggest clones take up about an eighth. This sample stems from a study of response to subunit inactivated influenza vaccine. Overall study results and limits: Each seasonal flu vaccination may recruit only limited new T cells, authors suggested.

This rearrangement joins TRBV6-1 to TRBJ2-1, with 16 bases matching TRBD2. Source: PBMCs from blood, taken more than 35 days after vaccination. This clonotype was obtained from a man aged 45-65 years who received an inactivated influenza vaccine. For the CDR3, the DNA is TGTGCCAGCAGGCCGGGACTAGCGGGGGGGAATGAGCAGTTCTTC. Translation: CASRPGLAGGNEQFF.